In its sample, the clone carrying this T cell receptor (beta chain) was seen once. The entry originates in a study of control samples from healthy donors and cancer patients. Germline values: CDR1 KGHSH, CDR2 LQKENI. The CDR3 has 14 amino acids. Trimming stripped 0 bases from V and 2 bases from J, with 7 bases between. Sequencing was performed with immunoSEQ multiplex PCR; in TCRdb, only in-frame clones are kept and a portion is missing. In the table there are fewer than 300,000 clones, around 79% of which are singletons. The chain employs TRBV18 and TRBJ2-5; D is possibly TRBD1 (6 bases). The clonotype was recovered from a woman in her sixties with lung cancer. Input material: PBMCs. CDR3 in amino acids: CASSPPTGQETQYF. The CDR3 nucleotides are TGTGCCAGCTCACCACCGACAGGTCAAGAGACCCAGTACTTC.